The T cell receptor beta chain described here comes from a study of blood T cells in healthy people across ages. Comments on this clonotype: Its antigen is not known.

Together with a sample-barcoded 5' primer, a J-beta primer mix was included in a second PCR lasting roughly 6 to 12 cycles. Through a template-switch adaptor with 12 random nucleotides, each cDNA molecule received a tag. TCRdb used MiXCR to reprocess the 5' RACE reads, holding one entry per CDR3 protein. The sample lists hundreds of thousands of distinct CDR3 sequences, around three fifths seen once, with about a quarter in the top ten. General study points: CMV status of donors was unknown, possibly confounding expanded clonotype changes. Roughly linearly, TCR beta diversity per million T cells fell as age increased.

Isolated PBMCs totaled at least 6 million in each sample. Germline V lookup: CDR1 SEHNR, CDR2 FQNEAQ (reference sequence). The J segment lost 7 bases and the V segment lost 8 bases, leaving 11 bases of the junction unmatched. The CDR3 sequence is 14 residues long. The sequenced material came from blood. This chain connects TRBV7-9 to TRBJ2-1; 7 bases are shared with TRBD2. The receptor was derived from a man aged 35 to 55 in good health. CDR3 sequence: CASVKGRVGNEQFF. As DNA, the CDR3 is TGTGCCAGCGTGAAAGGGAGGGTCGGGAATGAGCAGTTCTTC.